These 26 T cell receptor beta chains came from one sample sequenced in a study of T cell responses to AZD1222 COVID-19 vaccine. TCRdb's copy holds only in-frame clones and misses some; the assay was immunoSEQ multiplex PCR. The table includes 130,000 or so clones, over 85% detected once. The starting material was peripheral blood, obtained on day 0 of AZD1222 vaccination. The source of these receptors is an adult in good health.

This clone was seen just once. The chain carries TRBV12-3 or TRBV12-4 and TRBJ1-5; tentatively, D is TRBD1 (5 bases). V lost 3 bases and J lost 6, with 9 bases in between. The CDR3 totals 13 residues. In DNA, the CDR3 is TGTGCCAGCAGTTTCGGGGGGAGTCAGCCCCAGCATTTT. Encoded protein: CASSFGGSQPQHF.

This chain links TRBV6-1 with TRBJ1-5; the D is unclear. This CDR3 spans 13 amino acids. V was trimmed by 3 bases and J by 7 bases, leaving 10 bases between them. In germline, CDR1 is MNHNS, CDR2 SASEGT. The CDR3 loop is CASSERVGQPQHF. The CDR3 bases are TGTGCCAGCAGTGAGAGGGTCGGGCAGCCCCAGCATTTT.

The rearrangement uses TRBV4-2 and TRBJ2-5; D possibly corresponds to TRBD2 (6 bases). From germline, CDR1 is LGHNA and CDR2 YNFKEQ. V was clipped by 0 bases and J by 5 bases, with 7 bases between them. This CDR3 has 13 amino acids. CDR3 amino acids: CASSQDGGETQYF. For the CDR3, the DNA is TGTGCCAGCAGCCAAGATGGGGGGGAGACCCAGTACTTC.

The chain recombines TRBV18 with TRBJ1-1; TRBD1 agrees at 8 bases. Per the germline V gene, CDR1 is KGHSH and CDR2 is LQKENI. V gave up 4 bases and J gave up 2 bases; unmatched junction bases: 3. This CDR3 region has 14 residues. CDR3 nucleotides: TGTGCCAGCTCACTCGGGACAGGTAACACTGAAGCTTTCTTT. Translation: CASSLGTGNTEAFF.

The chain uses TRBV6-5 and TRBJ1-2; D is undetermined. Trimming cost V 5 bases and J 4 bases, with 17 bases left between them. Germline CDR1 MNHEY, CDR2 SVGAGI. The CDR3 is 15 amino acids. The CDR3 spells CASSKDRTPLYGYTF. As DNA, the CDR3 is TGTGCCAGCAGTAAGGACCGCACCCCCCTCTATGGCTACACCTTC.

This sequence joins TRBV28 and TRBJ1-5; D remains unclear. Germline assignment: CDR1 MDHEN and CDR2 SYDVKM. Deletions cut 5 bases from V and 9 bases from J, with 11 bases between. The CDR3 runs to 12 residues. CDR3 residues: CASSPPRGPQHF. In nucleotides, the CDR3 is TGTGCCAGCAGTCCCCCTCGGGGGCCCCAGCATTTT.

This chain connects TRBV3-1 (or the pseudogene TRBV3-2) to TRBJ2-1; TRBD2 agrees at 10 bases. Germline lookup yields CDR1 LGHDT and CDR2 YNNKEL (reference sequence). The CDR3 covers 14 residues. J was trimmed by 8 bases and V by 2 bases; bases with no gene match: 3. The DNA for the CDR3 is TGTGCCAGCAGCCAACTAGCGGGAGTGGATGAGCAGTTCTTC. Its translation: CASSQLAGVDEQFF.

The V and J genes are TRBV12-3 or TRBV12-4 and TRBJ2-2; D is unclear. The ends were cut back, 5 bases at V and 1 base at J, with 5 bases in the middle. The CDR3 loop spans 13 amino acids. The CDR3 region has the DNA TGTGCCAGCAGTAGCCAGAACACCGGGGAGCTGTTTTTT. This sequence encodes CASSSQNTGELFF.

A note on this clone: A read error may account for a junction end that differs from germline. This chain links TRBV10-3 with TRBJ1-5; no firm D call. CDR3 size: 13 residues. CDR1 and CDR2 (germline): ENHRY, SYGVKD. The CDR3: CAINEIAGQPQHF. CDR3 sequence (DNA): TGTGCCATCAATGAGATAGCGGGTCAGCCCCAGCATTTT.

The V call is TRBV9, the J call TRBJ2-1; D unresolved. This CDR3 spans 16 amino acids. Trimming left V 0 bases short and J 2 bases short, with 12 bases between. CDR1 SGDLS and CDR2 YYNGEE come from the germline V gene. The CDR3 DNA reads as TGTGCCAGCAGCGTAGGGGAAAATCCCACCTACAATGAGCAGTTCTTC. It encodes CASSVGENPTYNEQFF.

The chain recombines TRBV6-5 with TRBJ1-2; D is uncertain. The germline V gene has CDR1 MNHEY and CDR2 SVGAGI. V lost 6 bases, J lost 0 bases, and 8 bases lay in between. The CDR3 runs 13 residues. CDR3 protein: CASRKDANYGYTF. The DNA for the CDR3 is TGTGCCAGCAGGAAGGATGCTAACTATGGCTACACCTTC.

V is TRBV21-1 and J is TRBJ2-5; the D segment call TRBD2 is taken from the table without a DNA check. TRBV21-1 is listed as a pseudogene. CDR3 length equals 17 residues. The CDR3: CASSCTSWGGRQEIQYF. Written as DNA, the CDR3 is TGTGCCAGCAGCTGCACCTCGTGGGGGGGCAGACAAGAGATCCAGTACTTC.

V usage is TRBV5-4 and J usage is TRBJ2-7; D call uncertain. The CDR3 covers 14 residues. The germline V gene has CDR1 SGHNT and CDR2 YYREEE (reference sequence). With 2 bases removed from V and 6 bases from J, the gap between germline ends came to 15 bases. CDR3 nucleotides: TGTGCCAGCAGCTTAGACCCGAGCCCTTTCGAGCAGTACTTC. Protein product: CASSLDPSPFEQYF.

This sequence joins TRBV7-3 and TRBJ2-3; a weak D match, TRBD2 (6 bases). V was cut by 2 bases and J by 0 bases, with 9 bases left in between. Germline CDR1 is SGHTA and CDR2 is FQGTGA. The CDR3 contains 15 residues. The CDR3 nucleotides are TGTGCCAGCAGCTTAGGGGGACTTAGCACAGATACGCAGTATTTT. Its translation: CASSLGGLSTDTQYF.

The chain employs TRBV21-1 and TRBJ1-2; the table's D call, TRBD1, was not checked against the DNA. TRBV21-1 is listed as a pseudogene. This CDR3 region has 13 residues. In nucleotides, the CDR3 is TGTGCCAGCGCCGGGACAGTCCATTATGGCTACACCTTC. Its protein is CASAGTVHYGYTF.

The chain links TRBV2 to TRBJ2-5, with D possibly TRBD1 on 6 matching bases. Germline CDR1 and CDR2: SNHLY and FYNNEI. Trimming left V 8 bases short and J 5 bases short, with 18 bases between. CDR3 length: 14 amino acids. CDR3 nucleotide sequence: TGTGCCAGCCCCGGGACACGAGTTTGGGAGACCCAGTACTTC. It specifies CASPGTRVWETQYF.

The rearrangement joins TRBV28 to TRBJ1-2, with TRBD1 matching over 9 bases. After removal of 3 bases from V and 3 bases from J, the junction contained 5 bases not matched to a gene. Germline CDR1 MDHEN, CDR2 SYDVKM. The CDR3 totals 15 residues. The CDR3 spells CASSLGTGGYYGYTF. DNA for the CDR3: TGTGCCAGCAGTTTGGGAACAGGGGGCTACTATGGCTACACCTTC.

As concerns this clone: The junction and the germline gene differ at one end; a read error may be behind it. The rearrangement joins TRBV19 to TRBJ1-5; no firm D call. This CDR3 spans 16 amino acids. Germline values: CDR1 LNHDA, CDR2 SQIVND (reference sequence). CDR3 region: CASSTGERGSDQPQHF. The DNA of the CDR3 is TGTGCCAGTAGTACGGGCGAGCGGGGTAGCGATCAGCCCCAGCATTTT. The full variable domain, with the rest looked up from reference TRBV19 and TRBJ1-5, is DGGITQSPKYLFRKEGQNVTLSCEQNLNHDAMYWYRQDPGQGLRLIYYSQIVNDFQKGDIAEGYSVSREKKESFPLTVTSAQKNPTAFYLCASSTGERGSDQPQHFGDGTRLSIL.

The rearrangement links TRBV2 to TRBJ1-2, with unresolved D. The CDR3 has 12 amino acids. Germline V gene sequence: CDR1 SNHLY, CDR2 FYNNEI. V was shortened by 6 bases and J by 10 bases, with 15 bases between the two germline ends. CDR3 protein: CASRPTAGAYTF. For the CDR3, the DNA is TGTGCCAGCAGACCCACAGCGGGAGCCTACACCTTC.

V gene TRBV10-1 combines with J gene TRBJ1-5; possibly TRBD1 for D (5 bases). V lost 3 bases to trimming and J lost 1 base, with 7 bases between them. The CDR3 runs 14 residues. Germline CDR1 WNHNN, CDR2 SYGVQD (reference sequence). The CDR3 DNA sequence: TGCGCCAGCAGTGACAGGGCGAGCAATCAGCCCCAGCATTTT. This sequence encodes CASSDRASNQPQHF.

The gene calls are TRBV28 and TRBJ1-5, with D possibly TRBD1 on 5 matching bases. From germline, CDR1 is MDHEN and CDR2 SYDVKM. The CDR3 sequence is 14 residues long. V was trimmed by 8 bases and J by 5 bases, leaving 16 bases between them. The CDR3 is CASVRGEAHQPQHF. In DNA, the CDR3 is TGTGCCAGCGTGAGGGGAGAAGCACATCAGCCCCAGCATTTT.

In this sample, this clone turned up once. The chain is built from TRBV28 and TRBJ2-5, with D possibly being TRBD1 or TRBD2 (5 bases each). This CDR3 is 14 amino acids long. Trimming stripped 4 bases from V and 8 bases from J, with 17 bases between. Looked up from germline, CDR1 is MDHEN and CDR2 is SYDVKM. The DNA for the CDR3 is TGTGCCAGCAGTTCATCGGGACGCCCAGGCACCCAGTACTTC. This sequence encodes CASSSSGRPGTQYF.

The chain's CDR3 is CASSQDLAAAYEQYF. The DNA for the CDR3 is TGTGCCAGCAGCCAAGATCTTGCCGCTGCCTACGAGCAGTACTTC. The chain has TRBV3-1 (or the pseudogene TRBV3-2) and TRBJ2-7; D call uncertain. V was shortened by 0 bases and J by 2 bases, with 11 bases between the two germline ends. This CDR3 comprises 15 residues. Germline lookup yields CDR1 LGHDT and CDR2 YNNKEL (reference sequence).

The chain carries TRBV24-1 and TRBJ1-1, with TRBD1 as a possible D gene (5 bases). Germline assignment: CDR1 KGHDR and CDR2 SFDVKD. The CDR3 is 14 amino acids. Trimming pared 3 bases from V and 3 bases from J, leaving 10 bases between. This CDR3 is CATSDSRDYTEAFF. The DNA for the CDR3 is TGTGCCACCAGTGATAGCAGGGATTACACTGAAGCTTTCTTT.

The V and J genes are TRBV4-1 and TRBJ2-2; D uncertain. Germline values: CDR1 MGHRA, CDR2 YSYEKL. The CDR3 has 15 residues. Trimming removed 4 bases from V and 5 bases from J, with 14 bases in between. The CDR3 sequence is CASSPNEDRTGELFF. The CDR3 nucleotides read TGCGCCAGCAGCCCGAATGAGGACCGGACCGGGGAGCTGTTTTTT.

V is TRBV28 and J is TRBJ1-2; the D is unclear. The germline V and J ends were trimmed by 7 bases and 8 bases, with 14 bases remaining between them. Germline V lookup: CDR1 MDHEN, CDR2 SYDVKM. This CDR3 contains 12 residues. The CDR3: CASTPGFPGYTF. CDR3 DNA sequence: TGTGCCAGCACACCGGGATTTCCAGGCTACACCTTC.